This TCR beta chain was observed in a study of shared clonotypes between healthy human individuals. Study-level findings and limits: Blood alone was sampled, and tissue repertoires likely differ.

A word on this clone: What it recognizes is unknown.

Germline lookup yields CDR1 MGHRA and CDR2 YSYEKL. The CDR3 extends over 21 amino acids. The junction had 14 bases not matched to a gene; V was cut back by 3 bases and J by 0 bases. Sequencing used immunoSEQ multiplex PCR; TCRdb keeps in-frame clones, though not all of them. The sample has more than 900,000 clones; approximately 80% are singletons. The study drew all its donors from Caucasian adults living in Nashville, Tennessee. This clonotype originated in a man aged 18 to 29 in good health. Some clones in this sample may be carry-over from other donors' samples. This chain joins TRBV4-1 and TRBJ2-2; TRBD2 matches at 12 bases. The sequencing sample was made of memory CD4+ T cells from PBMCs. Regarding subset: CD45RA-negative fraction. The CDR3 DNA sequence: TGCGCCAGCAGCCAGGGGTTAGGACTAGCGGGAAAGCACGCGAACACCGGGGAGCTGTTTTTT. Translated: CASSQGLGLAGKHANTGELFF.